The 21 T cell receptor beta chains below were found in one sample sequenced in a study of T cell repertoires in urothelial bladder cancer. The data were produced by immunoSEQ multiplex PCR, yet TCRdb's version contains in-frame clones alone and is incomplete. Here the sample spans more than 10,000 clones, roughly two thirds being singletons. The sequenced sample was tumor-infiltrating cells from bladder cancer. The receptors stem from a human donor with urothelial carcinoma.

J is TRBJ1-2 and V is TRBV27; 9 nucleotides match TRBD1. CDR1 and CDR2 from the germline V gene are MNHEY and SMNVEV (reference sequence). J gave up 2 bases and V 5 bases, and 6 bases lay outside the gene matches. There are 15 residues in the CDR3. DNA of the CDR3: TGTGCCAGCAGTGCGCGACAGGGGGGAAACTATGGCTACACCTTC. The encoded protein is CASSARQGGNYGYTF.

V usage is TRBV5-1 and J usage is TRBJ2-7, with D unclear. The CDR3 is made up of 14 amino acids. Germline loops: CDR1 SGHRS, CDR2 YFSETQ. V dropped 2 bases and J dropped 0 bases, with 9 bases sitting between them. The CDR3 DNA is TGCGCCAGCAGCTTCCAGCCCAGCTCCTACGAGCAGTACGTC. It specifies CASSFQPSSYEQYV.

The chain links TRBV11-3 to TRBJ2-5, with 12 positions matching TRBD1. CDR1 and CDR2 (germline): SGHNT, YENEEA. The ends lost 5 bases at V and 5 bases at J; junction bases unmatched: 6. This CDR3 is built from 15 residues. In nucleotides, the CDR3 is TGTGCCAGCAGCCCACGGGACAGGGGGCACGAGACCCAGTACTTC. It specifies CASSPRDRGHETQYF.

This clone occurred a few times. The chain recombines TRBV9 with TRBJ1-6, with 7 bases identical to TRBD1. Looked up from germline, CDR1 is SGDLS and CDR2 is YYNGEE. This CDR3 is 15 amino acids long. J lost 4 bases, V lost 4 bases, and 5 bases had no gene match. The CDR3 sequence is CASSPQGGYNSPLHF. As DNA, the CDR3 is TGTGCCAGCAGCCCCCAGGGGGGTTATAATTCACCCCTCCACTTT.

V gene TRBV6-5 combines with J gene TRBJ1-1; D may be TRBD1 (5 bases). CDR1 is MNHEY and CDR2 is SVGAGI in the germline V gene. Trimming pared 6 bases from V and 7 bases from J, leaving 12 bases between. The CDR3 runs to 12 residues. The DNA for the CDR3 is TGTGCCAGCAGCACCAGGGTTGATGAAGCTTTCTTT. Amino acids: CASSTRVDEAFF.

The V gene is TRBV7-9, the J gene TRBJ1-5; 9 nucleotides align to TRBD1. Trimming removed 5 bases from V and 2 bases from J; junction bases left unmatched: 7. CDR1 and CDR2 (germline): SEHNR, FQNEAQ (reference sequence). This CDR3 comprises 16 residues. Here the CDR3 DNA reads TGTGCCAGCAGCCCTACAGGGGGCGCGGGCAATCAGCCCCAGCATTTT. Its translation: CASSPTGGAGNQPQHF.

As regards this clone: This sample includes further DNA sequences coding for the same CDR3. The chain employs TRBV5-4 and TRBJ1-1; TRBD1 matches 8 bases. The germline gives CDR1 SGHNT, CDR2 YYREEE (reference sequence). The CDR3 is made up of 14 amino acids. With 2 bases clipped from V and 5 bases from J, the junction kept 5 bases outside the gene matches. The CDR3 region has the DNA TGTGCCAGCAGCTTTGGACAGGGAGATACTGAAGCTTTCTTT. Translating gives CASSFGQGDTEAFF.

The chain couples TRBV2 to TRBJ2-3; 10 nucleotides agree with TRBD2. The germline gives CDR1 SNHLY, CDR2 FYNNEI. The CDR3 length is 15 residues. Unmatched junction bases numbered 3, after V lost 6 bases and J lost 0 bases. DNA of the CDR3: TGTGCCAGCAGCAGAGCGGGGGGGAGCACAGATACGCAGTATTTT. Translation: CASSRAGGSTDTQYF. The variable domain in full, completed from reference TRBV2 and TRBJ2-3, reads EPEVTQTPSHQVTQMGQEVILRCVPISNHLYFYWYRQILGQKVEFLVSFYNNEISEKSEIFDDQFSVERPDGSNFTLKIRSTKLEDSAMYFCASSRAGGSTDTQYFGPGTRLTVL.

The chain has TRBV5-4 and TRBJ1-2; 10 bases agree with TRBD1. CDR1 SGHNT and CDR2 YYREEE come from the germline V gene (reference sequence). Trimming took 5 bases from V and 0 from J; bases not matched to a gene: 4. This CDR3 has 15 amino acids. This CDR3 is CASSFGQGANYGYTF. DNA for the CDR3: TGTGCCAGCAGTTTCGGACAGGGGGCTAACTATGGCTACACCTTC.

The gene calls are TRBV18 and TRBJ2-2, with 9 bases fitting TRBD2. This CDR3 has 16 residues. Per the germline V gene, CDR1 is KGHSH and CDR2 is LQKENI. V lost 1 base to trimming and J lost 2 bases; unmatched junction nucleotides: 2. CDR3 amino acids: CASSPLAGANTGELFF. The CDR3 DNA reads TGTGCCAGCTCACCACTAGCGGGGGCCAACACCGGGGAGCTGTTTTTT.

This clone has only a few counts. This rearrangement joins TRBV19 to TRBJ2-3; no reliable D call. Trimming cost V 4 bases and J 2 bases, with 10 bases left between them. Germline-derived CDR1 and CDR2 are LNHDA and SQIVND (reference sequence). This CDR3 has 14 amino acids. The CDR3 protein is CASSTSLPTDTQYF. The CDR3 DNA sequence: TGTGCCAGTAGTACATCGTTACCCACAGATACGCAGTATTTT.

This clone was counted a few times. The J gene is TRBJ1-1, the V gene TRBV7-9; D possibly corresponds to TRBD1 (5 bases). V was shortened by 4 bases and J by 1 base, with 16 bases between the two germline ends. The CDR3 spans 16 residues. Germline loops: CDR1 SEHNR, CDR2 FQNEAQ (reference sequence). This CDR3 is CASSSRGLARNTEAFF. The CDR3 DNA reads TGTGCCAGCAGCTCGCGGGGGTTGGCGAGGAACACTGAAGCTTTCTTT.

This rearrangement joins TRBV7-9 to TRBJ2-5; 7 bases match TRBD2. The germline V gene has CDR1 SEHNR and CDR2 FQNEAQ (reference sequence). J lost 2 bases, V lost 5 bases, and 8 bases had no gene match. The length of the CDR3 is 15 residues. CDR3 amino acids: CASSHRLGGQETQYF. In nucleotides, the CDR3 is TGTGCCAGCAGCCATCGACTGGGGGGGCAAGAGACCCAGTACTTC.

This chain connects TRBV18 to TRBJ1-3; D call uncertain. Trimming pared 6 bases from V and 4 bases from J, leaving 16 bases between. Germline loops: CDR1 KGHSH, CDR2 LQKENI. This CDR3 contains 15 residues. CDR3 DNA sequence: TGTGCCAGCTCGCTGAACGGAGGGTCAGGAAACACCATATATTTT. Amino acids: CASSLNGGSGNTIYF.

This sequence joins TRBV2 and TRBJ2-5, with D perhaps matching TRBD1 (5 bases). Per germline, CDR1 SNHLY and CDR2 FYNNEI. The germline V and J ends were trimmed by 4 bases and 2 bases, with 8 bases remaining between them. This CDR3 is 13 amino acids long. The CDR3: CASSGQKQETQYF. In DNA form, the CDR3 reads TGTGCCAGCAGTGGACAGAAACAAGAGACCCAGTACTTC.

There are a few counts of this clone. The chain uses TRBV6-5 and TRBJ2-1; 8 bases agree with TRBD2. Germline CDR1 and CDR2: MNHEY and SVGAGI. The CDR3 runs to 15 residues. V lost 8 bases, J lost 7 bases, and 13 bases stayed unmatched. The chain's CDR3 is CASRNPGGAGNEQFF. CDR3 coding DNA: TGTGCCAGCCGGAACCCCGGGGGGGCCGGTAATGAGCAGTTCTTC.

The chain is built from TRBV7-2 and TRBJ2-3, with 7 bases identical to TRBD2. V lost 1 base, J lost 2 bases, and 6 bases stayed unmatched. This CDR3 comprises 16 residues. CDR1 and CDR2 from the germline V gene are SGHTA and FQGNSA. The CDR3 protein is CASSLDPSGLTDTQYF. DNA for the CDR3: TGTGCCAGCAGCTTAGATCCTAGCGGACTCACAGATACGCAGTATTTT.

This clone was found once. This sequence joins TRBV18 and TRBJ2-7, with a weak D call TRBD1 (6 bases). The V end lost 3 bases, the J end lost 2 bases, and 8 bases lay between the germline ends. This CDR3 comprises 13 residues. Germline V gives CDR1 KGHSH, CDR2 LQKENI. In nucleotides, the CDR3 is TGTGCCAGCTCACCGGACAGAACCTACGAGCAGTACTTC. Translated, it gives CASSPDRTYEQYF.

This rearrangement joins TRBV19 to TRBJ2-3, with 12 nucleotides matching TRBD2. The trim removed 5 bases at V and 0 bases at J, leaving 12 bases unmatched. CDR3 length equals 19 residues. Germline CDR1 reads LNHDA; CDR2 reads SQIVND (reference sequence). The CDR3 sequence: CASSPETSGGHPSTDTQYF. The CDR3 DNA follows: TGTGCCAGTAGTCCAGAGACTAGCGGGGGACATCCTAGCACAGATACGCAGTATTTT.

V and J are TRBV6-6 and TRBJ1-2, with a tentative D call TRBD1 (5 bases). Germline assignment: CDR1 MNHNY and CDR2 SVGAGI (reference sequence). This CDR3 has 14 residues. The germline V and J ends were trimmed by 0 bases and 6 bases, with 11 bases remaining between them. The CDR3 DNA is TGTGCCAGCAGTTACTCGAGCCGGGGGGATGGCTACACCTTC. Its protein is CASSYSSRGDGYTF.

V is TRBV18 and J is TRBJ2-5; D ambiguous. The germline V gene encodes CDR1 KGHSH and CDR2 LQKENI. With 6 bases removed from V and 3 bases from J, the gap between germline ends came to 11 bases. The CDR3 sequence is 13 residues long. DNA for the CDR3: TGTGCCAGCTCCCGGACGTCTGAAGAGACCCAGTACTTC. It translates to CASSRTSEETQYF.